A single T cell receptor beta chain is shown here with its context. Its specificity is not known. The CDR3 totals 16 residues. CDR1 is SGHRS and CDR2 is YFSETQ in the germline V gene. Trimming removed 0 bases at V and 2 bases at J, with 13 bases between. TCRdb recomputed calls from the 5' RACE reads with MiXCR, one row per CDR3 protein. Here the sample spans nearly 55,000 distinct CDR3 sequences, approximately 23% being singletons. Study results and limitations: The TCR gene usage of tumor memory CD4+ T cells clustered together with blood and lymph node memory CD4+ cells and with lymph node naive CD4+ cells.

The genes are TRBV5-1 and TRBJ2-3; D gene uncertain. This sequence originates from a female donor with breast cancer. Sequencing was carried out using tumor-infiltrating naive CD4+ T cells sorted from the breast tumor. Subset denoted: naive CD4+ T cells, CD4+CD45RA+CD25-. The CDR3 protein is CASSLDLGSPTDTQYF. The DNA for the CDR3 is TGCGCCAGCAGCTTGGATCTGGGATCACCCACAGATACGCAGTATTTT. Filled out from reference TRBV5-1 and TRBJ2-3, the complete variable domain reads KAGVTQTPRYLIKTRGQQVTLSCSPISGHRSVSWYQQTPGQGLQFLFEYFSETQRNKGNFPGRFSGRQFSNSRSEMNVSTLELGDSALYLCASSLDLGSPTDTQYFGPGTRLTVL.